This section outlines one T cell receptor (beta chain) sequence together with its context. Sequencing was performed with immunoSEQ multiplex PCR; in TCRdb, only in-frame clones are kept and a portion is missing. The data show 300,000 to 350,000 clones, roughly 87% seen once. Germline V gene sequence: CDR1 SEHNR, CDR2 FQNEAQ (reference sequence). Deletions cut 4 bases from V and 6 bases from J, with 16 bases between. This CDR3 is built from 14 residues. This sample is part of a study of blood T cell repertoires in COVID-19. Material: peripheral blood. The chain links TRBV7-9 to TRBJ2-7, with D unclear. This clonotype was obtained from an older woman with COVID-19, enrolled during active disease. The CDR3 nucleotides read TGTGCCAGCAGCTCTCTGTTTAGTGGGCGCGAGCAGTACTTC. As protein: CASSSLFSGREQYF.